Below are 13 T cell receptor beta chains sequenced from a single sample in a study of shared T cell receptors in the human thymus. Libraries were prepared by immunoSEQ multiplex PCR; TCRdb keeps only in-frame clonotypes and omits some of them. The sample records some 400,000 clones, approximately 95% being singletons. Sequences were obtained from thymocytes. Receptors originate from a human donor.

The rearrangement links TRBV15 to TRBJ2-1, with TRBD2 matching over 9 bases. V lost 0 bases and J lost 3; bases outside the gene matches: 6. From germline, CDR1 is LNHNV and CDR2 YYDKDF (reference sequence). CDR3 size: 17 residues. CDR3 residues: CATSRDGEREDYNEQFF. The CDR3 DNA is TGTGCCACCAGCAGAGATGGTGAGCGGGAGGACTACAATGAGCAGTTCTTC.

This clone was recorded once. V is TRBV28 and J is TRBJ1-2; D uncertain. The CDR3 is 15 amino acids. The V gene lost 3 bases and the J gene lost 4 bases, with 15 bases spanning the gap. In germline, CDR1 is MDHEN, CDR2 SYDVKM. The CDR3 here is CASSFAKSGSYGYTF. The CDR3, as DNA: TGTGCCAGCAGTTTCGCAAAGTCTGGGAGCTATGGCTACACCTTC.

This chain joins TRBV15 and TRBJ2-7; D might be TRBD1 (5 bases). This CDR3 contains 16 residues. In germline, CDR1 is LNHNV, CDR2 YYDKDF (reference sequence). The V end lost 0 bases, the J end lost 2 bases, and 14 bases lay between the germline ends. The CDR3 nucleotides are TGTGCCACCAGCAGAGATATCCCCAGGGTAACCTACGAGCAGTACTTC. It translates to CATSRDIPRVTYEQYF.

The chain is built from TRBV19 and TRBJ2-3; the D is unclear. Germline V lookup: CDR1 LNHDA, CDR2 SQIVND (reference sequence). This CDR3 has 13 residues. Deletions cut 6 bases from V and 2 bases from J, with 9 bases between. The CDR3 is CASSPQTTDTQYF. Here the CDR3 DNA reads TGTGCCAGTAGCCCTCAGACCACAGATACGCAGTATTTT.

The chain carries TRBV28 and TRBJ2-1; D may match TRBD1 or TRBD2 (7 bases each). This CDR3 has 14 amino acids. V lost 6 bases and J lost 6, with 15 bases in between. CDR1 and CDR2 (germline): MDHEN, SYDVKM. CDR3: CASREDREGNEQFF. CDR3 bases: TGTGCCAGCAGAGAAGACAGGGAGGGCAATGAGCAGTTCTTC.

The genes are TRBV7-9 and TRBJ2-3; D uncertain. Trimming removed 5 bases from V and 7 bases from J, with 19 bases in between. This CDR3 is built from 15 residues. From germline, CDR1 is SEHNR and CDR2 FQNEAQ (reference sequence). The CDR3 here is CASSMPAGRRNTQYF. The CDR3 DNA is TGTGCCAGCAGCATGCCGGCAGGTAGAAGGAATACGCAGTATTTT. Complete variable domain (other parts from reference TRBV7-9 and TRBJ2-3): DTGVSQNPRHKITKRGQNVTFRCDPISEHNRLYWYRQTLGQGPEFLTYFQNEAQLEKSRLLSDRFSAERPKGSFSTLEIQRTEQGDSAMYLCASSMPAGRRNTQYFGPGTRLTVL.

This chain connects TRBV28 to TRBJ2-7; TRBD1 might be the D (5 bases). Between the trimmed V and J ends, which lost 5 bases and 2 bases, there was a span of 10 bases. This CDR3 has 13 amino acids. Germline CDR1 reads MDHEN; CDR2 reads SYDVKM. The CDR3 is CASSHRQPYEQYF. CDR3 bases: TGTGCCAGCAGTCACCGACAGCCCTACGAGCAGTACTTC.

The chain carries TRBV6-1 and TRBJ2-5, with a possible D match to TRBD1 (6 bases). The V end was cut by 2 bases, the J end by 5 bases, with 15 bases between. The CDR3 runs 15 residues. Germline V gene data show CDR1 as MNHNS and CDR2 as SASEGT. This CDR3 is CASSEFRGADETQYF. CDR3 DNA: TGTGCCAGCAGTGAATTCAGGGGCGCGGACGAGACCCAGTACTTC.

This clone appeared a single time. The rearrangement links TRBV5-1 to TRBJ2-1; 12 nucleotides align to TRBD2. V dropped 5 bases and J dropped 5; count of bases not matched to a gene: 11. Germline loops: CDR1 SGHRS, CDR2 YFSETQ. The CDR3 consists of 17 residues. CDR3 amino acids: CASREVTSGRWNNEQFF. CDR3 nucleotides: TGCGCCAGCAGAGAGGTTACTAGCGGGAGGTGGAACAATGAGCAGTTCTTC.

V gene TRBV6-6 combines with J gene TRBJ2-3; 7 positions match TRBD2. CDR3 length: 15 amino acids. The junction had 3 bases not matched to a gene; V was cut back by 2 bases and J by 1 base. Germline loops: CDR1 MNHNY, CDR2 SVGAGI (reference sequence). CDR3 nucleotides: TGTGCCAGCAGTTACGTTCTAGCGGGCACAGATACGCAGTATTTT. Protein sequence: CASSYVLAGTDTQYF.

This clone was observed once. The rearrangement links TRBV4-1 to TRBJ2-7; D is uncertain. CDR3 length: 17 amino acids. Between the trimmed V and J ends, which lost 4 bases and 0 bases, there was a span of 19 bases. CDR1 and CDR2 (germline): MGHRA, YSYEKL. The CDR3 DNA follows: TGCGCCAGCAGCCCGATAGACCGGGTTTCGTTCTCCTACGAGCAGTACTTC. Translation: CASSPIDRVSFSYEQYF.

V is TRBV5-1 and J is TRBJ1-1, with D unresolved. The ends were cut back, 4 bases at V and 5 bases at J, with 24 bases in the middle. This CDR3 contains 17 residues. Germline CDR1 is SGHRS and CDR2 is YFSETQ. CDR3 coding DNA: TGCGCCAGCAGCCTCTCCATTCCGGGGTTTGGTTGGACTGAAGCTTTCTTT. Its protein is CASSLSIPGFGWTEAFF.

V usage is TRBV15 and J usage is TRBJ1-3; D possibly corresponds to TRBD1 (6 bases). The CDR3 length is 16 residues. The germline V gene has CDR1 LNHNV and CDR2 YYDKDF (reference sequence). The V and J ends lost 6 bases and 3 bases respectively, with 18 bases between them. CDR3 nucleotides: TGTGCCACCAGTAAGAGACAGGCTGGCGGTGGAAACACCATATATTTT. The encoded protein is CATSKRQAGGGNTIYF. Drawing the rest from reference TRBV15 and TRBJ1-3, the complete variable domain is DAMVIQNPRYQVTQFGKPVTLSCSQTLNHNVMYWYQQKSSQAPKLLFHYYDKDFNNEADTPDNFQSRRPNTSFCFLDIRSPGLGDTAMYLCATSKRQAGGGNTIYFGEGSWLTVV.